Following are 20 T cell receptor beta chains from one sample sequenced in a study of blood T cells in healthy people across ages. A sample-barcoded 5' primer and a J-beta primer mix were used in a second PCR of roughly 7 to 11 cycles. TCRdb re-called the 5' RACE reads through MiXCR, storing one row per CDR3 protein. The sample consists of roughly 1.5 million distinct CDR3 sequences, approximately 42% of them appearing once. The material sequenced was blood. All receptors come from a woman aged 18-35 years in good health.

The chain employs TRBV7-6 and TRBJ2-2, with 8 bases aligning to TRBD2. The CDR3 sequence is 15 residues long. V was pared by 3 bases and J by 6 bases, with 6 bases of the junction left unmatched. Germline V lookup: CDR1 SGHVS, CDR2 FNYEAQ. Here the CDR3 reads CASSLGLDYAGELFF. For the CDR3, the DNA is TGTGCCAGCAGCTTGGGACTAGACTATGCCGGGGAGCTGTTTTTT.

The chain has TRBV7-9 and TRBJ2-3; 8 nucleotides line up with TRBD1. This CDR3 has 17 residues. V trimming: 5 bases; J trimming: 2 bases; junction bases outside the gene matches: 12. CDR1 is SEHNR, CDR2 FQNEAQ, per germline (reference sequence). CDR3 in DNA: TGTGCCAGCAGCACATCGCCGGGACAGGAGAACACAGATACGCAGTATTTT. It specifies CASSTSPGQENTDTQYF.

This clonotype was seen more than once but under ten times. V is TRBV12-3 or TRBV12-4 and J is TRBJ1-6; 7 bases map to TRBD1. There are 15 residues in the CDR3. The J segment lost 9 bases and the V segment lost 6 bases, leaving 11 bases of the junction unmatched. This CDR3 is CASRSLMRQGSPLHF. The DNA of the CDR3 is TGTGCCAGCAGATCCCTGATGAGACAGGGTTCACCCCTCCACTTT.

This chain uses TRBV6-6 with TRBJ2-1, with 7 bases lining up with TRBD1. Germline V gene lookup returns CDR1 MNHNY and CDR2 SVGAGI (reference sequence). V dropped 7 bases and J dropped 0; count of bases not matched to a gene: 9. The CDR3 spans 16 residues. The CDR3, as DNA: TGTGCCAGCACCAAGCTAGACAGGGCCTCCTACAATGAGCAGTTCTTC. Encoded protein: CASTKLDRASYNEQFF.

A single count supports this clonotype. The CDR3 DNA follows: TGTGCCAGCAGCGCCCATTCCCGAGGGGGAGATGATGGGCAGTATTTT. Translating it yields CASSAHSRGGDDGQYF. This chain uses TRBV9 with TRBJ2-3; TRBD1 is a possible D gene (6 bases). The CDR3 consists of 16 residues. V was clipped by 3 bases and J by 11 bases, with 25 bases between them. Germline V lookup: CDR1 SGDLS, CDR2 YYNGEE.

This clonotype was seen a few times. V usage is TRBV20-1 and J usage is TRBJ1-2; 9 positions match TRBD1. There are 15 residues in the CDR3. CDR1 DFQATT and CDR2 SNEGSKA come from the germline V gene (reference sequence). V lost 6 bases and J lost 2; bases outside the gene matches: 10. CDR3 nucleotide sequence: TGCAGTGCCGTTCTTGGGACAGGGCCCAACTATGGCTACACCTTC. Amino acid sequence: CSAVLGTGPNYGYTF.

In its sample, this clonotype was seen a few times. The chain uses TRBV6-2 or TRBV6-3 and TRBJ2-5, with a weak D call TRBD2 (7 bases). The germline V and J ends were trimmed by 9 bases and 5 bases, with 19 bases remaining between them. The germline CDR1 and CDR2 sequences are MNHEY and SVGEGT. CDR3 length: 14 residues. This CDR3 reads CARSTLARGETQYF. The CDR3, as DNA: TGTGCCAGAAGTACACTAGCGAGGGGGGAGACCCAGTACTTC.

Points on this clonotype: A junction boundary mismatches the germline segment, possibly from a read error. The rearrangement uses TRBV24-1 and TRBJ2-3; 10 bases line up with TRBD2. Looked up from germline, CDR1 is KGHDR and CDR2 is SFDVKD. CDR3 size: 17 residues. DNA for the CDR3: TGTGCCACCAGTGATTTGCCCATGGCTAGCGGGAGTAATACACAGTATTTT. This encodes CATSDLPMASGSNTQYF.

The chain is built from TRBV29-1 and TRBJ2-4, with a tentative D call TRBD1 (5 bases). The V end lost 4 bases, the J end lost 8 bases, and 9 bases lay between the germline ends. The CDR3 spans 11 residues. The V gene's germline CDR1 is SQVTM and CDR2 ANQGSEA. Here the CDR3 DNA reads TGCAGCGTTGGTAGGGGTGACATTCAGTACTTC. Translated, it gives CSVGRGDIQYF.

V gene TRBV3-1 combines with J gene TRBJ2-4, with TRBD2 identical over 8 bases. CDR3 size: 15 residues. Germline V lookup: CDR1 LGHDT, CDR2 YNNKEL (reference sequence). The J segment lost 13 bases and the V segment lost 5 bases, leaving 16 bases of the junction unmatched. CDR3 sequence reads: CASSDRRAGVEEQYF. The CDR3, as DNA: TGTGCCAGCAGCGACCGACGAGCGGGAGTAGAAGAGCAGTACTTC.

This chain links TRBV11-2 with TRBJ2-1, with 8 bases aligning to TRBD2. V lost 5 bases, J lost 9 bases, and 15 bases stayed unmatched. The CDR3 contains 16 residues. Germline V CDR1 and CDR2: SGHAT, FQNNGV. CDR3 DNA: TGTGCCAGCAGCCCTTTTCCGGACGCTGCGGGAGGTGAGCAGTTCTTC. Encoded protein: CASSPFPDAAGGEQFF. Looking up the rest from reference TRBV11-2 and TRBJ2-1 gives the full variable domain: EAGVAQSPRYKIIEKRQSVAFWCNPISGHATLYWYQQILGQGPKLLIQFQNNGVVDDSQLPKDRFSAERLKGVDSTLKIQPAKLEDSAVYLCASSPFPDAAGGEQFFGPGTRLTVL.

The table lists this clonotype with a few counts. The chain has TRBV4-2 and TRBJ2-7; a weak D match, TRBD1 (6 bases). Per germline, CDR1 LGHNA and CDR2 YNFKEQ. This CDR3 region has 16 residues. V shed 0 bases and J shed 2 bases, with 14 bases lying between them. CDR3 in DNA: TGTGCCAGCAGCCAAGATTTGGACAGTACCACCTACGAGCAGTACTTC. It codes for CASSQDLDSTTYEQYF.

The chain links TRBV6-2 or TRBV6-3 to TRBJ2-3, with 9 positions matching TRBD1. Looked up from germline, CDR1 is MNHEY and CDR2 is SVGEGT. J lost 3 bases, V lost 6 bases, and 10 bases had no gene match. The CDR3 runs to 16 residues. DNA of the CDR3: TGTGCCAGCAGACCTACGGGACAGGGTTTAACAGATACGCAGTATTTT. As protein: CASRPTGQGLTDTQYF.

This rearrangement joins TRBV6-6 to TRBJ2-7, with TRBD2 identical over 10 bases. The CDR3 loop spans 15 amino acids. Germline V gives CDR1 MNHNY, CDR2 SVGAGI (reference sequence). V lost 4 bases to trimming and J lost 3 bases; unmatched junction nucleotides: 6. CDR3 sequence reads: CASSFLRLAGYEQYF. CDR3 nucleotide sequence: TGTGCCAGCAGTTTCCTACGACTAGCGGGCTACGAGCAGTACTTC.

Details on this clonotype: A much larger clone lies a single base off, so this may be a read error. The CDR3 loop reads CSGESTETQYF. The CDR3 coding sequence is TGCAGTGGAGAAAGCACAGAGACGCAGTATTTT. The chain recombines TRBV20-1 with TRBJ2-3, with D unresolved. Germline loops: CDR1 DFQATT, CDR2 SNEGSKA (reference sequence). The CDR3 loop spans 11 amino acids.

Turning to this clonotype: This could be a read error, since a much larger clone is one nucleotide away. This chain links TRBV7-9 with TRBJ1-1; unclear D gene. This CDR3 spans 16 amino acids. Germline V gene data show CDR1 as SEHNR and CDR2 as FQNEAQ (reference sequence). CDR3 loop: CTSSPRAQKVNTEAFF. CDR3 bases: TGTACCAGCAGCCCGAGGGCCCAAAAAGTGAACACTGAAGCTTTCTTT.

This clonotype was seen only a few times. The chain employs TRBV6-5 and TRBJ2-7, with 9 positions matching TRBD1. Germline values: CDR1 MNHEY, CDR2 SVGAGI. This CDR3 is built from 15 residues. V lost 5 bases, J lost 3 bases, and 8 bases stayed unmatched. The CDR3 protein is CASSQDRGAGYEQYF. As DNA, the CDR3 is TGTGCCAGCAGTCAGGACAGGGGAGCTGGCTACGAGCAGTACTTC.

This clonotype was picked up one time. J is TRBJ2-4 and V is TRBV5-1; either TRBD1 or TRBD2 may supply D (5 bases each). Germline values: CDR1 SGHRS, CDR2 YFSETQ. V lost 0 bases, J lost 13 bases, and 14 bases lay in between. The CDR3 contains 13 residues. In DNA, the CDR3 is TGCGCCAGCAGCTTGGAAGGGACCGGGGAGCAGTACTTC. The encoded protein is CASSLEGTGEQYF. Drawing the rest from reference TRBV5-1 and TRBJ2-4, the complete variable domain is KAGVTQTPRYLIKTRGQQVTLSCSPISGHRSVSWYQQTPGQGLQFLFEYFSETQRNKGNFPGRFSGRQFSNSRSEMNVSTLELGDSALYLCASSLEGTGEQYFGAGTRLSVL.

This clonotype was picked up a small number of times. The chain combines TRBV28 with TRBJ2-4; tentatively, D is TRBD1 (6 bases). Trimming pared 5 bases from V and 5 bases from J, leaving 19 bases between. CDR1 is MDHEN, CDR2 SYDVKM, per germline. This CDR3 region has 16 residues. CDR3 residues: CASSKRQARGENIQYF. The CDR3 DNA follows: TGTGCCAGCAGTAAGCGACAGGCCCGAGGGGAAAACATTCAGTACTTC.

The rearrangement links TRBV6-2 or TRBV6-3 to TRBJ2-3, with TRBD1 as a possible D gene (5 bases). Germline-derived CDR1 and CDR2 are MNHEY and SVGEGT. Deletions cut 6 bases from V and 8 bases from J, with 12 bases between. This CDR3 contains 12 residues. CDR3 loop: CASRTIQGTQYF. The CDR3 bases are TGTGCCAGCAGAACTATCCAGGGTACGCAGTATTTT.